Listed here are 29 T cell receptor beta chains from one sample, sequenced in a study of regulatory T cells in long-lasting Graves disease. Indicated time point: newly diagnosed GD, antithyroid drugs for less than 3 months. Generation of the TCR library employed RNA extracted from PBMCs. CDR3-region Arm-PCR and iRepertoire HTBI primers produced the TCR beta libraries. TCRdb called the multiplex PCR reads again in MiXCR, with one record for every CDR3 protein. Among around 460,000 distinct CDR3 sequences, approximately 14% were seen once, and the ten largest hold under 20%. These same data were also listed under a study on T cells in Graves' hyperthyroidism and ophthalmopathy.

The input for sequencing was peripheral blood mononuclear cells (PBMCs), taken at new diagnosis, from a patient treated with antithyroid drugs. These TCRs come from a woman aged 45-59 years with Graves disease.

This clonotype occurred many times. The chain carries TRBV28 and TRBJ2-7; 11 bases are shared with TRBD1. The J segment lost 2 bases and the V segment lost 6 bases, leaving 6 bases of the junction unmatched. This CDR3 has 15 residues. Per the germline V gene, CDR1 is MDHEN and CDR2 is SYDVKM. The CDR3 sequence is CASSSPGQGAYEQYF. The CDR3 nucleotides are TGTGCCAGCAGCTCACCGGGACAGGGGGCCTACGAGCAGTACTTC.

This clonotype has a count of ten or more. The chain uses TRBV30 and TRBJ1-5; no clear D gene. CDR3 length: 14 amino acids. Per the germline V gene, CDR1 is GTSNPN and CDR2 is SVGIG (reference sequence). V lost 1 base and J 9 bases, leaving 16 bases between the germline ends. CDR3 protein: CAWSAAGLSRPQHF. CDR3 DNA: TGTGCCTGGAGTGCGGCGGGTCTCAGTAGGCCCCAGCATTTT.

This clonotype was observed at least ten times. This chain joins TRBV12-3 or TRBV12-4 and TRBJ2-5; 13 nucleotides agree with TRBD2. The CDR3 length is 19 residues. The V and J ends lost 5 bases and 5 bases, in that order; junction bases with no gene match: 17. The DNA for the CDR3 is TGTGCCAGCAGTCCCAACCGAGGGACTAGCGGGATAGGGGGGGAGACCCAGTACTTC. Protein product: CASSPNRGTSGIGGETQYF.

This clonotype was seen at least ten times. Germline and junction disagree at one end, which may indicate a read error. The CDR3 DNA reads as TGTGCTAGCAGCCGTAGGACTTCGAATGAGCAGTTCTTC. Translating it yields CASSRRTSNEQFF. The V and J genes are TRBV7-7 and TRBJ2-1; D might be TRBD2 (5 bases). The germline V gene encodes CDR1 SSHAT and CDR2 FNYEAQ (reference sequence). CDR3 length: 13 amino acids.

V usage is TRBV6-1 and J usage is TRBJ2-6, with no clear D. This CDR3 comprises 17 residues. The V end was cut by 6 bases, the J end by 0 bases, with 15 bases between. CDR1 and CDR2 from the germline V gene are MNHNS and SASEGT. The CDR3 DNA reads TGTGCCAGCAGGTCCGGTAGGGTAGGCTCTGGGGCCAACGTCCTGACTTTC. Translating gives CASRSGRVGSGANVLTF.

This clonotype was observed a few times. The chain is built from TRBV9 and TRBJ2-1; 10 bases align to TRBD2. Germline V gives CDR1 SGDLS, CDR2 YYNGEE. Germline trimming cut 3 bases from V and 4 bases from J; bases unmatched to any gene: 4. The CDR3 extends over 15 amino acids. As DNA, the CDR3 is TGTGCCAGCAGCGGGCAGCGGGAGGGTTACAATGAGCAGTTCTTC. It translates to CASSGQREGYNEQFF.

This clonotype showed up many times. The CDR3 spells CASSLFGTGVPGELFF. The DNA for the CDR3 is TGTGCCAGCAGTTTATTTGGGACAGGGGTTCCCGGGGAGCTGTTTTTT. The chain carries TRBV12-3 or TRBV12-4 and TRBJ2-2, with 10 bases that match TRBD1. This CDR3 is 16 amino acids long. The V segment lost 2 bases and the J segment 6 bases; nucleotides outside the gene matches: 6.

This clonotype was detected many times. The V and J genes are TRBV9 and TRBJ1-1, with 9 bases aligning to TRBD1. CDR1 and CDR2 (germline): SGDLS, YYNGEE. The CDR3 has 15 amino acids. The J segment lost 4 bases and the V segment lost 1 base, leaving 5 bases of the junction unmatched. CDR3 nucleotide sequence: TGTGCCAGCAGCGTATGGGGACAGGGTCCCACTGAAGCTTTCTTT. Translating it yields CASSVWGQGPTEAFF. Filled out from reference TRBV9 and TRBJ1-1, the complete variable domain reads DSGVTQTPKHLITATGQRVTLRCSPRSGDLSVYWYQQSLDQGLQFLIQYYNGEERAKGNILERFSAQQFPDLHSELNLSSLELGDSALYFCASSVWGQGPTEAFFGQGTRLTVV.

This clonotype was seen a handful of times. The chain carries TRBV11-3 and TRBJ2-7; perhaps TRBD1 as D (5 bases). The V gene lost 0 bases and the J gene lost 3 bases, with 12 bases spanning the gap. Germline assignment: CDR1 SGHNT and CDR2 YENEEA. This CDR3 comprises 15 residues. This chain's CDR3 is CASSLDGGHNYEQYF. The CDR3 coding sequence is TGTGCCAGCAGCTTAGATGGCGGACATAACTACGAGCAGTACTTC.

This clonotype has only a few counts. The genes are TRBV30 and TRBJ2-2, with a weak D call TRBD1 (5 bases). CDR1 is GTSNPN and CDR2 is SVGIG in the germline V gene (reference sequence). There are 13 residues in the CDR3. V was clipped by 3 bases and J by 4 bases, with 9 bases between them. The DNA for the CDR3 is TGTGCCTGGAGCAGGGTGGGCACCGGGGAGCTGTTTTTT. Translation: CAWSRVGTGELFF.

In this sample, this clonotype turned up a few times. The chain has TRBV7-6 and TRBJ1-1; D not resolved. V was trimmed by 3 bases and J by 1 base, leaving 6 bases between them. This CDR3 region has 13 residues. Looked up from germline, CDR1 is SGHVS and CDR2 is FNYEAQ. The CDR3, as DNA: TGTGCCAGCAGCTTTAGGCAGAACACTGAAGCTTTCTTT. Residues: CASSFRQNTEAFF.

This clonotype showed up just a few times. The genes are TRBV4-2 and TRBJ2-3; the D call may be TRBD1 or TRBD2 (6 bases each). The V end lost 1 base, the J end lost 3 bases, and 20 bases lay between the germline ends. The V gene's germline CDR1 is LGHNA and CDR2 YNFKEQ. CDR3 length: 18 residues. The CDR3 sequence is CASSQVDLARGGTDTQYF. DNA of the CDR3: TGTGCCAGCAGCCAAGTTGATCTCGCCAGGGGAGGAACAGATACGCAGTATTTT.

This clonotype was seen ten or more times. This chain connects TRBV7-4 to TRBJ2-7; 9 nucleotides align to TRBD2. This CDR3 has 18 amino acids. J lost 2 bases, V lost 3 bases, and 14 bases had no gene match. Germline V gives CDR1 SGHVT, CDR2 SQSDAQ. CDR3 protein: CASSFSQSAASGTYEQYF. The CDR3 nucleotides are TGTGCCAGCAGCTTTTCCCAATCAGCGGCTAGCGGGACCTACGAGCAGTACTTC.

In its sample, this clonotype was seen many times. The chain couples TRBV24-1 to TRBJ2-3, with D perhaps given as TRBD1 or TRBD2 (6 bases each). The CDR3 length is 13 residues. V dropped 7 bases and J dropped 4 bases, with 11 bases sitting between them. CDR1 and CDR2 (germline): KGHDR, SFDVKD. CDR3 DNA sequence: TGTGCCACCAGGGACAGCGGGTCAGATACGCAGTATTTT. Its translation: CATRDSGSDTQYF.

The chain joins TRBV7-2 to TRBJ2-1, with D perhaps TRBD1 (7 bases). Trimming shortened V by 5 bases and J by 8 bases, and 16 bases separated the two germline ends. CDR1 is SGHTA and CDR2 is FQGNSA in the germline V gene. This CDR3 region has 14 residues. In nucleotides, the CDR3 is TGTGCCAGCAGCCCGATAGGGGGCGGGGATGAGCAGTTCTTC. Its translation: CASSPIGGGDEQFF.

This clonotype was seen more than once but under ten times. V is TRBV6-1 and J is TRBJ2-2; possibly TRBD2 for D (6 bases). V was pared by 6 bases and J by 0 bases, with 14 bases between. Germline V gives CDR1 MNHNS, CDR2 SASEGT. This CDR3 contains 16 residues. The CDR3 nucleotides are TGTGCCAGCAGGTCCGGGGCGGGACCGAACACCGGGGAGCTGTTTTTT. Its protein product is CASRSGAGPNTGELFF.

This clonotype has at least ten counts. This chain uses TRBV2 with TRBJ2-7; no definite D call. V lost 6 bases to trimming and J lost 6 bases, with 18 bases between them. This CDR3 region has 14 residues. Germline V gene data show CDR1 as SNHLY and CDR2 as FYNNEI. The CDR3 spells CASRLLLRSREQYF. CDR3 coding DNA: TGTGCCAGCAGACTGCTTCTACGGAGTCGCGAGCAGTACTTC.

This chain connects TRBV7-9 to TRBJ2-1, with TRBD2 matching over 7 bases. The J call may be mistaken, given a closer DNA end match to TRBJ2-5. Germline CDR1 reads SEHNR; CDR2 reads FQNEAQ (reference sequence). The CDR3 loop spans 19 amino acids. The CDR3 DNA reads TGTGCCAGCAGCTTAGTTTTTGGGAGAGAGGCGGGAGTCCAAGAGACCCAGTACTTC. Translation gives CASSLVFGREAGVQETQYF.

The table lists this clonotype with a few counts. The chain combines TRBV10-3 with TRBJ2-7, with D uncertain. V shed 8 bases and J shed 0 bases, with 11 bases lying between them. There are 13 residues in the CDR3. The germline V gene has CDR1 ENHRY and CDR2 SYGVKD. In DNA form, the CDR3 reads TGTGCCATCCGGAACGGCCTCTCCTACGAGCAGTACTTC. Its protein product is CAIRNGLSYEQYF.

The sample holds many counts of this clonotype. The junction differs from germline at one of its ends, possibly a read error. This CDR3 is CASRGGLGTGKPYKQYF. CDR3 nucleotides: TGTGCCAGCAGGGGAGGACTCGGGACGGGAAAACCCTACAAGCAGTACTTC. The chain combines TRBV12-3 or TRBV12-4 with TRBJ2-7; tentative D call: TRBD2 (6 bases). The CDR3 spans 17 residues.

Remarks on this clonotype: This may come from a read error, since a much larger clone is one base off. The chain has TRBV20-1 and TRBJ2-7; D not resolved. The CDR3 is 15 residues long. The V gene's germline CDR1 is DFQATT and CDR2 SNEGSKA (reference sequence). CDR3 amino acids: CNARLVGKPAYEQYF. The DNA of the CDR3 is TGCAATGCTAGACTGGTCGGAAAACCGGCCTACGAGCAGTACTTC.

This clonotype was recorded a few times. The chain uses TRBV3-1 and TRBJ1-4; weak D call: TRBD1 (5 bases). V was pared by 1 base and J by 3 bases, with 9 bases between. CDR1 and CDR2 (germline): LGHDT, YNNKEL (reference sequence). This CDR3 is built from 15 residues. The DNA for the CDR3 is TGTGCCAGCAGCCAAGGGGGGTTGGCTAATGAAAAACTGTTTTTT. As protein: CASSQGGLANEKLFF.

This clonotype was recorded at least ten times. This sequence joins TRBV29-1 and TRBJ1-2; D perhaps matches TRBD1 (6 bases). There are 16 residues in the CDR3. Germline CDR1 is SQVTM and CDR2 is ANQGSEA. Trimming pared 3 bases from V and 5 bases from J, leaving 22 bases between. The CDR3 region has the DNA TGCAGCGTTGACGATACGGGGGCAAAATCAATATATGGCTACACCTTC. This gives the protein CSVDDTGAKSIYGYTF.

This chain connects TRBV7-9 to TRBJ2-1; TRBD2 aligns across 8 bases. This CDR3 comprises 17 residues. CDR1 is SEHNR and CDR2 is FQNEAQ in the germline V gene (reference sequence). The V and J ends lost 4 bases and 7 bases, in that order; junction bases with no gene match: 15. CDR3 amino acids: CASSSVWTGGGGNEQFF. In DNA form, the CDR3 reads TGTGCCAGCAGCTCAGTCTGGACGGGAGGGGGGGGTAATGAGCAGTTCTTC.

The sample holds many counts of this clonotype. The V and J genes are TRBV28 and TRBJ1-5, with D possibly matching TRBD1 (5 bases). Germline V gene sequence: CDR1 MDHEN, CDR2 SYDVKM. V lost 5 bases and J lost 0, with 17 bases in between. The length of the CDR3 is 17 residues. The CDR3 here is CASSPRDYQDSNQPQHF. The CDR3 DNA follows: TGTGCCAGCAGTCCCCGGGACTACCAGGATAGCAATCAGCCCCAGCATTTT.

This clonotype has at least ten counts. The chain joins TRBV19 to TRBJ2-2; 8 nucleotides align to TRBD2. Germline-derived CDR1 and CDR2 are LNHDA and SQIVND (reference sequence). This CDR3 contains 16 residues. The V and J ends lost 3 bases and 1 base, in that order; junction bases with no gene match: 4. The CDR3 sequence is CASSIWLAGNTGELFF. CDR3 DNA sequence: TGTGCCAGTAGTATCTGGCTAGCGGGGAACACCGGGGAGCTGTTTTTT.

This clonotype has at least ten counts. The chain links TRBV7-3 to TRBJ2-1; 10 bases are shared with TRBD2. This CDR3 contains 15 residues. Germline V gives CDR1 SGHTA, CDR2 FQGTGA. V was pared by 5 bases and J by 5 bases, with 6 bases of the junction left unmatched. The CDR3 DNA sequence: TGTGCCAGCAGCACGCTAGCGGGAGCAAACAATGAGCAGTTCTTC. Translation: CASSTLAGANNEQFF.

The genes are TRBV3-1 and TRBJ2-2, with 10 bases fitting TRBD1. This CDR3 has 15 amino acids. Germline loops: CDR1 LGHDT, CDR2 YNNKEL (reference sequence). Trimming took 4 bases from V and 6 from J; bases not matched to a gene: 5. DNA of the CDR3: TGTGCCAGCAGCCCCAGACAGGGGGCCGCCGGGGAGCTGTTTTTT. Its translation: CASSPRQGAAGELFF.

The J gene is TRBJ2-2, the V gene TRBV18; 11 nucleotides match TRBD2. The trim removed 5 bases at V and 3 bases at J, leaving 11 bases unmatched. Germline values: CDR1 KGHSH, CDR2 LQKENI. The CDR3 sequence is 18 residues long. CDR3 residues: CASSISTGTSGYTGELFF. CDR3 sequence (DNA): TGTGCCAGCTCAATATCCACCGGGACTAGCGGTTACACCGGGGAGCTGTTTTTT.